The rows below give T cell receptor beta chains drawn from one sample of a study of blood T cell repertoires in COVID-19. Produced via immunoSEQ multiplex PCR; TCRdb's table is partial and in-frame only. The data contain 20,000 to 25,000 clones, 80% to 90% of them singletons. Sample: peripheral blood. These receptors were collected from a man aged 50 or older with active COVID-19. The CDR3 runs from the conserved cysteine through the conserved F or W. A D gene is named only where the DNA matches it firmly. Rows may omit the clone size; those that give it use once, few, many or a size class.

clone_size,j_call,v_call,cdr3_length,d_call,cdr3_nt,cdr3_aa
once,TRBJ2-1,TRBV5-6,19,TRBD1,TGTGCCAGCAGCGGGGGGACAGGACGTATATGGAGCTCCTACAATGAGCAGTTCTTC,CASSGGTGRIWSSYNEQFF
NA,TRBJ1-1,TRBV29-1,16,TRBD1,TGCAGCGTTCTATCTAGTGAGGGGGCCCAGAACACTGAAGCTTTCTTT,CSVLSSEGAQNTEAFF
NA,TRBJ2-1,TRBV6-2/TRBV6-3,15,NA,TGTGCCAGCAGTTACTGGAGGGGGGGCAACAATGAGCAGTTCTTC,CASSYWRGGNNEQFF
NA,TRBJ1-2,TRBV9,15,NA,TGTGCCAGCACCTTAGGGGTGCTGGGGGCAGATGGCTACACCTTC,CASTLGVLGADGYTF
NA,TRBJ1-1,TRBV14,15,TRBD1,TGTGCCAGCAGCCAAATAGGACAGGGGGCTCCTGAAGCTTTCTTT,CASSQIGQGAPEAFF
NA,TRBJ2-7,TRBV11-3,13,NA,TGTGCCAGCAGCCCCCGGGAGATGTACGAGCAGTACTTC,CASSPREMYEQYF
NA,TRBJ1-5,TRBV6-1,18,NA,TGTGCCAGCAGTGAGGCTAGCCGCACCTTTAGGAGCAATCAGCCCCAGCATTTT,CASSEASRTFRSNQPQHF
NA,TRBJ2-7,TRBV3-1/TRBV3-2,17,NA,TGTGCCAGCAGCCAAGATTCGGCGGGGGCGGACGGTGACGAGCAGTACTTC,CASSQDSAGADGDEQYF
NA,TRBJ2-7,TRBV18,15,NA,TGTGCCAGCTCACCAACTCCGACTCTTTCTTACGAGCAGTACTTC,CASSPTPTLSYEQYF
few,TRBJ2-5,TRBV4-1,12,NA,TGCGCCAGCAGCCAAGGAGCGGGGACCCAGTACTTC,CASSQGAGTQYF
few,TRBJ2-7,TRBV29-1,12,TRBD2,TGCAGCGTTCGGGAGGAAGCCTACGAGCAGTACTTC,CSVREEAYEQYF
NA,TRBJ2-7,TRBV2,18,TRBD2,TGTGCCAGCAGTGGCCTGCTAGCGGGGGGGCTCGACTCCTACGAGCAGTACTTC,CASSGLLAGGLDSYEQYF
once,TRBJ2-5,TRBV19,12,NA,TGTGCCAGTAGTAGTAGCGTGGAGACCCAGTACTTC,CASSSSVETQYF
NA,TRBJ2-6,TRBV5-5,15,NA,TGTGCCAGCAGAAAACAGGGCTCTGGGGCCAACGTCCTGACTTTC,CASRKQGSGANVLTF
NA,TRBJ1-2,TRBV9,13,TRBD1,TGTGCCAGCAGCGCGACTACAGGGGAAGGCTACACCTTC,CASSATTGEGYTF
NA,TRBJ2-5,TRBV5-1,15,NA,TGCGCCAGCAATCTGATTAGCGGCCAGGGAGAGACCCAGTACTTC,CASNLISGQGETQYF
NA,TRBJ1-5,TRBV10-3,15,NA,TGTGCCATCAGTGAGTGGGAAAGGGGAAGGTCGCCCCAGCATTTT,CAISEWERGRSPQHF
NA,TRBJ1-4,TRBV30,16,NA,TGTGCCTGGAGGGCGCCCAGACAGGCGACTAATGAAAAACTGTTTTTT,CAWRAPRQATNEKLFF
NA,TRBJ2-7,TRBV5-1,13,NA,TGCGCCAGCAGCCCTATCGACAGCTACGAGCAGTACTTC,CASSPIDSYEQYF
once,TRBJ2-5,TRBV5-4,16,TRBD2,TGTGCCAGCAGCCCCGGACTAGCGGGGGGGACAGAGACCCAGTACTTC,CASSPGLAGGTETQYF
NA,TRBJ2-1,TRBV7-2,15,TRBD1,TGTGCCAGCAGCCCAGGACAGGGTACTGGAAATGAGCAGTTCTTC,CASSPGQGTGNEQFF
NA,TRBJ1-5,TRBV7-2,16,NA,TGTGCCAGCAGCCCCTGGTGGGCAGGACTAAATCAGCCCCAGCATTTT,CASSPWWAGLNQPQHF
NA,TRBJ2-7,TRBV5-1,14,NA,TGCGCCAGCAGCCCGCAGTCTCTTTCCTACGAGCAGTACTTC,CASSPQSLSYEQYF
NA,TRBJ1-6,TRBV4-1,14,NA,TGCGCCAGCAGCCAAGACCACGGGAATTCACCCCTCCACTTT,CASSQDHGNSPLHF
NA,TRBJ1-5,TRBV28,13,TRBD1,TGTGCCACCTCCCGACAGGGACGGCAGCCCCAGCATTTT,CATSRQGRQPQHF
once,TRBJ2-7,TRBV11-2,13,NA,TGTGCCAGCAGCCCGAAATGGGGGCTAAGGCAGTACTTC,CASSPKWGLRQYF
NA,TRBJ2-1,TRBV6-5,16,NA,TGTGCCAGCAGTTACTCCGCAGGGATGACCTACAATGAGCAGTTCTTC,CASSYSAGMTYNEQFF
NA,TRBJ2-7,TRBV5-1,14,TRBD1,TGCGCCAGCAGCCCGGTAGGGACAGGGGACGAGCAGTACTTC,CASSPVGTGDEQYF
NA,TRBJ1-2,TRBV24-1,12,TRBD1,TGTGCCACTCAGGGGGCAGGCTATGGCTACACCTTC,CATQGAGYGYTF
once,TRBJ2-1,TRBV27,15,TRBD1,TGTGCCAGCAGTTTAAGGACAGGGGTGGGGAATGAGCAGTTCTTC,CASSLRTGVGNEQFF
NA,TRBJ2-7,TRBV6-6,14,NA,TGTGCCAGCAGTATCGGACTTTTAGGCAACGAGCAGTACTTC,CASSIGLLGNEQYF
NA,TRBJ1-1,TRBV3-1/TRBV3-2,13,NA,TGTGCCAGCAGCCTACTTTCGAGCGCTGAAGCTTTCTTT,CASSLLSSAEAFF
NA,TRBJ1-6,TRBV11-3,14,NA,TGTGCCAGCAGCAATAGCACGGTTAATTCACCCCTCCACTTT,CASSNSTVNSPLHF
NA,TRBJ2-5,TRBV7-9,14,NA,TGTGCCAGCAGTCAGTACAGCAACCAAGAGACCCAGTACTTC,CASSQYSNQETQYF
NA,TRBJ2-1,TRBV4-2,16,NA,TGTGCCAGCAGCCAAGATAGTCCTAGCATCAACAATGAGCAGTTCTTC,CASSQDSPSINNEQFF
NA,TRBJ2-3,TRBV9,15,TRBD2,TGTGCCAGCAGCGCGGCATGGGGGGGAAAAGATACGCAGTATTTT,CASSAAWGGKDTQYF
NA,TRBJ2-2,TRBV4-3,14,NA,TGCGCCAGCAGCCAAGCAGGGAATCCCGGGGAGCTGTTTTTT,CASSQAGNPGELFF
NA,TRBJ2-1,TRBV4-1,13,TRBD1,TGCGCCAGCAGCCAAGATCCAGGGGGTGAGCAGTTCTTC,CASSQDPGGEQFF
few,TRBJ2-7,TRBV20-1,14,TRBD1,TGCAGTGCTAGTGTGCGTGACAGGGGCTACGAGCAGTACTTC,CSASVRDRGYEQYF
NA,TRBJ2-2,TRBV6-4,13,NA,TGTGCCAGCAGTGACTCGTCAACCGGGGAGCTGTTTTTT,CASSDSSTGELFF
NA,TRBJ1-5,TRBV5-1,14,NA,TGCGCCAGCAGCTTGGAAGGAGGCCCTCAGCCCCAGCATTTT,CASSLEGGPQPQHF
NA,TRBJ1-1,TRBV6-5,15,TRBD1,TGTGCCAGCGTGGGGACAGGGGTCGTAAACACTGAAGCTTTCTTT,CASVGTGVVNTEAFF